Presented here are 22 T cell receptor beta chains from one specimen sequenced in a study of blood T cell repertoires in COVID-19. Generated by immunoSEQ multiplex PCR, the TCRdb table keeps only in-frame clones and is missing some. The sample has fewer than 200,000 clones; 84% are singletons. Sequenced sample: peripheral blood. These receptors were obtained from a human donor in a cohort sampled during active COVID-19.

The chain couples TRBV4-2 to TRBJ2-7; 10 bases agree with TRBD2. Germline CDR1 LGHNA, CDR2 YNFKEQ. CDR3 length: 16 residues. Trimming at V came to 4 bases and at J to 3 bases, leaving 9 bases not matched to a gene. This CDR3 is CASSPSERGGSYEQYF. Written as DNA, the CDR3 is TGTGCCAGCAGCCCCTCCGAGCGGGGGGGGAGCTACGAGCAGTACTTC.

This clone was seen a few times. The V call is TRBV5-1, the J call TRBJ1-1; D is unclear. Germline assignment: CDR1 SGHRS and CDR2 YFSETQ. V was pared by 1 base and J by 4 bases, with 5 bases between. CDR3 size: 12 residues. CDR3 in amino acids: CASSLRGTEAFF. CDR3 sequence (DNA): TGCGCCAGCAGCTTGCGGGGCACTGAAGCTTTCTTT.

The chain carries TRBV3-1 (or the pseudogene TRBV3-2) and TRBJ2-5; 8 bases agree with TRBD1. Germline V CDR1 and CDR2: LGHDT, YNNKEL (reference sequence). V lost 3 bases, J lost 2 bases, and 5 bases stayed unmatched. There are 15 residues in the CDR3. CDR3 sequence (DNA): TGTGCCAGCAGCCAGACAGGGGTTAGGCAAGAGACCCAGTACTTC. This encodes CASSQTGVRQETQYF.

V gene TRBV4-1 combines with J gene TRBJ2-7; D possibly corresponds to TRBD1 (5 bases). The V end lost 3 bases, the J end lost 2 bases, and 17 bases lay between the germline ends. The CDR3 is 16 amino acids. The V gene's germline CDR1 is MGHRA and CDR2 YSYEKL. The CDR3 DNA reads as TGCGCCAGCAGCCACCCCATGGGGCAGGTGACCTACGAGCAGTACTTC. This translates into CASSHPMGQVTYEQYF.

The V call is TRBV2, the J call TRBJ1-2, with D maybe TRBD1 (6 bases). Germline V gives CDR1 SNHLY, CDR2 FYNNEI. The CDR3 is 15 residues long. Trimming shortened V by 5 bases and J by 5 bases, and 18 bases separated the two germline ends. The CDR3 loop reads CASSTTGEGPYGYTF. For the CDR3, the DNA is TGTGCCAGCAGTACGACAGGCGAGGGGCCTTATGGCTACACCTTC. The whole variable domain, remainder taken from reference TRBV2 and TRBJ1-2, is EPEVTQTPSHQVTQMGQEVILRCVPISNHLYFYWYRQILGQKVEFLVSFYNNEISEKSEIFDDQFSVERPDGSNFTLKIRSTKLEDSAMYFCASSTTGEGPYGYTFGSGTRLTVV.

The chain carries TRBV30 and TRBJ2-5; TRBD1 matches 7 bases. The J segment lost 0 bases and the V segment lost 0 bases, leaving 7 bases of the junction unmatched. The V gene's germline CDR1 is GTSNPN and CDR2 SVGIG (reference sequence). The CDR3 spans 16 residues. CDR3 sequence (DNA): TGTGCCTGGAGTGTACCGGGACAGCAGTACCAAGAGACCCAGTACTTC. This gives the protein CAWSVPGQQYQETQYF.

V usage is TRBV12-2 and J usage is TRBJ1-1; the table gives TRBD1 as D, unverified against the DNA. TRBV12-2 is given as a pseudogene. The CDR3 runs to 15 residues. The CDR3 is CASRYTGTANTEAFF. As DNA, the CDR3 is TGTGCAAGTCGCTATACCGGGACAGCGAACACTGAAGCTTTCTTT.

The genes are TRBV9 and TRBJ2-7; 12 bases align to TRBD1. V shed 4 bases, J shed 6 bases, and the junction held 5 bases outside the gene matches. The CDR3 runs to 14 residues. The V gene's germline CDR1 is SGDLS and CDR2 YYNGEE. The CDR3 DNA reads TGTGCCAGCAGCCCTGGGACAGGGGGCGGCGAGCAGTACTTC. Its translation: CASSPGTGGGEQYF. The complete variable domain, with remaining parts taken from reference TRBV9 and TRBJ2-7, reads DSGVTQTPKHLITATGQRVTLRCSPRSGDLSVYWYQQSLDQGLQFLIQYYNGEERAKGNILERFSAQQFPDLHSELNLSSLELGDSALYFCASSPGTGGGEQYFGPGTRLTVT.

The genes are TRBV2 and TRBJ1-2, with 9 bases aligning to TRBD1. The CDR3 spans 13 residues. With V trimmed by 10 bases and J by 2 bases, 5 bases remained unmatched. From germline, CDR1 is SNHLY and CDR2 FYNNEI. CDR3 nucleotide sequence: TGTGCCACCAACAGGGGGCTCAACTATGGCTACACCTTC. It translates to CATNRGLNYGYTF.

The chain is built from TRBV12-3 or TRBV12-4 and TRBJ2-5; perhaps TRBD1 as D (5 bases). V was clipped by 7 bases and J by 5 bases, with 14 bases between them. The CDR3 runs to 13 residues. The CDR3 loop reads CASTRVGRETQYF. As DNA, the CDR3 is TGTGCCAGCACCAGGGTAGGGCGGGAGACCCAGTACTTC.

The chain employs TRBV11-2 and TRBJ1-2, with TRBD1 matching over 7 bases. With 3 bases clipped from V and 5 bases from J, the junction kept 6 bases outside the gene matches. This CDR3 comprises 14 residues. The germline CDR1 and CDR2 sequences are SGHAT and FQNNGV. The CDR3 loop reads CASSFRGTDYGYTF. The CDR3 coding sequence is TGTGCCAGCAGCTTTCGCGGGACAGATTATGGCTACACCTTC.

The chain couples TRBV5-1 to TRBJ1-5; no clear D gene. The CDR3 spans 15 residues. Germline V gene lookup returns CDR1 SGHRS and CDR2 YFSETQ. Trimming took 2 bases from V and 4 from J, leaving 13 bases between them. The CDR3 spells CASSLGGQGNQPQHF. DNA of the CDR3: TGCGCCAGCAGCTTAGGCGGGCAAGGGAATCAGCCCCAGCATTTT.

This chain joins TRBV19 and TRBJ2-5; TRBD1 agrees at 8 bases. Germline assignment: CDR1 LNHDA and CDR2 SQIVND (reference sequence). CDR3 size: 14 residues. Trimming at V came to 8 bases and at J to 2 bases, leaving 7 bases not matched to a gene. CDR3 nucleotide sequence: TGTGCCAGTGCTCGGGGACAGGTTCAAGAGACCCAGTACTTC. Translating it yields CASARGQVQETQYF.

The J gene is TRBJ2-7, the V gene TRBV27, with 7 bases matching TRBD1. The CDR3 is 14 residues long. With 2 bases clipped from V and 4 bases from J, the junction kept 5 bases outside the gene matches. Germline V gene sequence: CDR1 MNHEY, CDR2 SMNVEV (reference sequence). The CDR3 sequence is CASSLKGARYEQYF. The CDR3 DNA reads as TGTGCCAGCAGTTTAAAGGGGGCGCGGTACGAGCAGTACTTC.

This clone was observed a single time. The chain joins TRBV9 to TRBJ2-1, with TRBD1 as a possible D gene (5 bases). Trimming stripped 4 bases from V and 7 bases from J, with 15 bases between. Germline CDR1 and CDR2: SGDLS and YYNGEE. The CDR3 contains 14 residues. CDR3: CASSPGSGLNEQFF. The CDR3 DNA sequence: TGTGCCAGCAGCCCAGGCTCAGGGTTGAATGAGCAGTTCTTC.

The gene calls are TRBV5-6 and TRBJ2-2, with 7 bases lining up with TRBD2. Germline V gene data show CDR1 as SGHDT and CDR2 as YYEEEE. J was trimmed by 5 bases and V by 1 base; bases with no gene match: 17. The CDR3 covers 19 residues. CDR3 bases: TGTGCCAGCAGCTTGATTAGGTTAGCGGGCTCCTCGAGGACCGGGGAGCTGTTTTTT. Translating gives CASSLIRLAGSSRTGELFF.

The chain uses TRBV7-9 and TRBJ2-2; TRBD2 is a possible D gene (6 bases). CDR1 is SEHNR, CDR2 FQNEAQ, per germline (reference sequence). The CDR3 is 13 residues long. Trimming left V 10 bases short and J 4 bases short, with 13 bases between. The CDR3 here is CAIVTGGTGELFF. The CDR3 DNA reads as TGTGCCATCGTGACCGGGGGCACCGGGGAGCTGTTTTTT.

This rearrangement joins TRBV10-1 to TRBJ2-5, with 8 bases fitting TRBD2. V shed 5 bases and J 0 bases; nucleotides not matched to a gene: 8. Germline V CDR1 and CDR2: WNHNN, SYGVQD (reference sequence). This CDR3 is 16 amino acids long. CDR3 DNA sequence: TGCGCCAGCAGTCCCTCGGGAGCGGGGGACCAAGAGACCCAGTACTTC. Residues: CASSPSGAGDQETQYF.

This clone appeared once. This chain uses TRBV12-5 with TRBJ2-7, with a tentative D call TRBD2 (5 bases). The CDR3 runs to 11 residues. CDR1 and CDR2 from the germline V gene are LGHNT and FRNRAP. Trimming left V 3 bases short and J 12 bases short, with 12 bases between. The CDR3 bases are TGTGCTAGTGGTTTAGAGGGAGCTACGTACTTC. This gives the protein CASGLEGATYF.

The V and J genes are TRBV5-6 and TRBJ2-7; 7 nucleotides agree with TRBD1. V lost 3 bases and J lost 3; bases outside the gene matches: 6. The CDR3 has 14 amino acids. Germline-derived CDR1 and CDR2 are SGHDT and YYEEEE. CDR3 protein: CASSSVGQLYEQYF. The CDR3 DNA reads TGTGCCAGCAGCTCTGTGGGACAGCTCTACGAGCAGTACTTC.

The V gene is TRBV30, the J gene TRBJ2-7, with D maybe TRBD1 (6 bases). V gave up 1 base and J gave up 5 bases, with 9 bases separating them. Germline CDR1 and CDR2: GTSNPN and SVGIG (reference sequence). CDR3 length equals 12 residues. CDR3 sequence reads: CAWSEGQHEQYF. DNA for the CDR3: TGTGCCTGGAGTGAAGGACAGCACGAGCAGTACTTC.

The rearrangement uses TRBV5-4 and TRBJ2-5; tentative D call: TRBD1 (6 bases). V lost 1 base to trimming and J lost 2 bases, with 9 bases between them. The V gene's germline CDR1 is SGHNT and CDR2 YYREEE (reference sequence). This CDR3 region has 14 residues. DNA for the CDR3: TGTGCCAGCAGCTTGCGGGACAAACAAGAGACCCAGTACTTC. This gives the protein CASSLRDKQETQYF.